This T cell receptor beta chain is from a study of blood T cell repertoires in COVID-19. In the study overall: Sites in the United States, Italy and Spain provided acute and convalescent COVID-19 samples. PBMCs, B-cell-depleted T cells, or T cells provided the cDNA or gDNA that made up the material.

Authors' data handling: Estimated nucleated cell counts came from reference gene primer amplification. TCRdb's table, derived via immunoSEQ multiplex PCR, lists solely in-frame clones and lacks some. The V and J calls and clone size come from that table; D and trimming were worked out from the DNA. This table has 450,000 to 500,000 clones, approximately 83% appearing once. Per germline, CDR1 SGHRS and CDR2 YFSETQ. The ends lost 0 bases at V and 7 bases at J; junction bases unmatched: 3. This CDR3 spans 14 amino acids. This chain joins TRBV5-1 and TRBJ2-4, with TRBD2 matching 8 bases. The material sequenced was peripheral blood. This sequence was found in a human donor in a cohort sampled during active COVID-19. The DNA for the CDR3 is TGCGCCAGCAGCTTGGGACTAGCGATTAACATTCAGTACTTC. Its translation: CASSLGLAINIQYF.